This TCR beta chain came from a study of regulatory T cells in long-lasting Graves disease. Time point indicated: persistent/refractory GD, antithyroid drugs over 5 years with positive TRAb. PBMCs were the source of the RNA used for TCR sequencing. The V end was cut by 2 bases, the J end by 5 bases, with 15 bases between. This CDR3 is built from 15 residues. Germline CDR1 reads SGHVS; CDR2 reads FQNEAQ. This clonotype was detected ten times or more. What it binds is unknown. Construction of TCR beta libraries relied on iRepertoire HTBI primers and on Arm-PCR targeting CDR3 regions. Via MiXCR, TCRdb re-called the multiplex PCR reads, giving one row per CDR3 protein. The table has some 420,000 distinct CDR3 sequences, roughly 22% seen once. Whole-study results and caveats: The study found TRBV28, TRBJ1-2 and TRBJ2-5 favored in persistent disease.

This TCR was sampled from a female donor with Graves disease. The chain combines TRBV7-8 with TRBJ2-5, with a tentative D call TRBD2 (7 bases). Sequencing was performed on peripheral blood mononuclear cells (PBMCs), taken when the disease was refractory, from a patient treated with antithyroid drugs. CDR3 coding DNA: TGTGCCAGCAGCTTATTGGTGGGAGGGGGGGAGACCCAGTACTTC. This codes for CASSLLVGGGETQYF.